Listed below are T cell receptor beta chains from one sample, sequenced in a study of somatic mutations in cytotoxic T cells in rheumatoid arthritis. TCRdb keeps only in-frame clones here, not all; method: immunoSEQ multiplex PCR. Found here are roughly 12,000 clones, more than 75% of them singletons; the top ten hold approximately 15%. Sequencing input: CD8+ T cells sorted from blood. The receptors derive from a man aged 50 to 60 in good health. The CDR3 runs from the conserved cysteine through the conserved F or W. The D gene is left open where the match is weak. Clone size appears in some rows only: once, few, many, or a class for an expanded clone.

TGTGCCAGCAGTGACGGATACAATGAGCAGTTCTTC CASSDGYNEQFF TRBV6-4 NA few TRBJ2-1
TGTGCCAGCAGGGATTTCTATGGCTACACCTTC CASRDFYGYTF TRBV6-6 NA NA TRBJ1-2
TGTGCCAGTAGTAGCTTAGACAGCCCGAACCCCTACGAGCAGTACTTC CASSSLDSPNPYEQYF TRBV19 NA NA TRBJ2-7
TGTGCCAGCAGTAAGACAGGGAACTATGGCTACACCTTC CASSKTGNYGYTF TRBV6-1 TRBD1 NA TRBJ1-2
TGTGCCAGCAGCTTATGGCCAGACTCCTACGAGCAGTACTTC CASSLWPDSYEQYF TRBV7-9 NA NA TRBJ2-7
TGCAGCGTTGTTGGTGGGGACGGAGGCCCTAGCACAGATACGCAGTATTTT CSVVGGDGGPSTDTQYF TRBV29-1 NA NA TRBJ2-3
TGTGCCAGCAGTTTGGGAGAGCGAGAGACCCAGTACTTC CASSLGERETQYF TRBV28 NA NA TRBJ2-5
TGCGCCAGCAGCTCTACGGACAGGGGAATAGCTAACTATGGCTACACCTTC CASSSTDRGIANYGYTF TRBV5-1 TRBD1 NA TRBJ1-2
TGCAGCGGAACGGGACTAGCGGGGAGGAGGGATTACAATGAGCAGTTCTTC CSGTGLAGRRDYNEQFF TRBV29-1 TRBD2 NA TRBJ2-1
TGTGCCAGCAGTGGCCCGGAAAACACCGGGGAGCTGTTTTTT CASSGPENTGELFF TRBV2 NA NA TRBJ2-2
TGTGCCAGCAGTTCAGGGTTCTACAATGAGCAGTTCTTC CASSSGFYNEQFF TRBV27 NA NA TRBJ2-1
TGTGCCAGCAGTCCAGGGGAGAATCAGCCCCAGCATTTT CASSPGENQPQHF TRBV6-4 NA few TRBJ1-5
TGTGCCAGCAGTTTAGAGCCAGCCTACAATGAGCAGTTCTTC CASSLEPAYNEQFF TRBV6-4 NA once TRBJ2-1
TGTGCCAGCAGCTTAGGGTCTGGTCGGGACTATGGCTACACCTTC CASSLGSGRDYGYTF TRBV7-9 NA medium-sized TRBJ1-2
TGCGCCAGCAGCCAAGATTTTAGGAGGACTAGCGGACATTACGAGCAGTACTTC CASSQDFRRTSGHYEQYF TRBV4-3 TRBD2 NA TRBJ2-7
TGTGCCAGCAGTATGGGACAGGGCAGGGGAGAGCCCCAGCATTTT CASSMGQGRGEPQHF TRBV28 TRBD1 NA TRBJ1-5
TGTGCCAGCATAAGAAACACCGGGGAGCTGTTTTTT CASIRNTGELFF TRBV6-6 NA NA TRBJ2-2
TGTGCCAGCAACAGCGGGAGTACAGATACGCAGTATTTT CASNSGSTDTQYF TRBV9 TRBD2 NA TRBJ2-3
TGTGCCAGTAAGTACAGGGCAGGGGGGAACACTGAAGCTTTCTTT CASKYRAGGNTEAFF TRBV19 TRBD1 few TRBJ1-1
TGTGCCAGCAGTTTCGGACAGGGCAATGAGCAGTTCTTC CASSFGQGNEQFF TRBV6-5 TRBD1 NA TRBJ2-1
TGTGCCAGCAGCTCGTCGTACAGGGTAAGCCCCTACGAGCAGTACTTC CASSSSYRVSPYEQYF TRBV7-9 NA medium-sized TRBJ2-7
TGTGCCAGCAGCCTAACTAGCGGGAGTTTAGATACGCAGTATTTT CASSLTSGSLDTQYF TRBV11-2 TRBD2 NA TRBJ2-3
TGTGCCAGCGCCGTTAAGGGTTGGGGGAGGAGCAATCAGCCCCAGCATTTT CASAVKGWGRSNQPQHF TRBV7-8 NA few TRBJ1-5
TGTGCCAGCAGCTCAAGGTATCGGACCGATCCGTACTATGGCTACACCTTC CASSSRYRTDPYYGYTF TRBV11-3 NA NA TRBJ1-2
TGTGCCAGCAGCTTAATAAGCGGGTCCCCCACCGGGGAGCTGTTTTTT CASSLISGSPTGELFF TRBV7-9 NA NA TRBJ2-2
TGTGCCAGCAGTGAAACTTTCGGGACGTACTATGGCTACACCTTC CASSETFGTYYGYTF TRBV6-1 NA NA TRBJ1-2
TGCGCCAGCAGCTACGAACAGGGGAACGATGGCTACACCTTC CASSYEQGNDGYTF TRBV5-1 TRBD1 NA TRBJ1-2
TGTGCCACCAGCAGAGATGACAGACCAAAATCCTACGAGCAGTACTTC CATSRDDRPKSYEQYF TRBV15 NA NA TRBJ2-7
TGTGCCAGCAGTTCACTCTTTTCCCTTAAGGGAAACACCATATATTTT CASSSLFSLKGNTIYF TRBV27 NA NA TRBJ1-3
TGTGCCACCCAGACTAGCGGGAGCAACACCGGGGAGCTGTTTTTT CATQTSGSNTGELFF TRBV10-3 TRBD2 NA TRBJ2-2
TGTGCCAGTAGCCCGACTAGCGGGAGTGATACCGGGGAGCTGTTTTTT CASSPTSGSDTGELFF TRBV19 TRBD2 NA TRBJ2-2
TGTGCCAGCAGCGTAGCTGGGCAGGATGGCGGGGAGCTGTTTTTT CASSVAGQDGGELFF TRBV9 NA NA TRBJ2-2
TGCAGCGTTGATAGCATCCTAAATGGCTACACCTTC CSVDSILNGYTF TRBV29-1 NA NA TRBJ1-2
TGTGCCAGCAGTGAGGGGACCTACGAGCAGTACTTC CASSEGTYEQYF TRBV2 NA NA TRBJ2-7
TGTGCCAGTAGTCCGTCAAGCTATTACAATGAGCAGTTCTTC CASSPSSYYNEQFF TRBV19 NA few TRBJ2-1
TGCGCCAGCAGCCACCGGACTAGCGGGAGGGCCGGAGAGACCCAGTACTTC CASSHRTSGRAGETQYF TRBV4-1 TRBD2 NA TRBJ2-5
TGTGCCAGCAGCGCCGGGACTAGCGCACGCTACGAGCAGTACTTC CASSAGTSARYEQYF TRBV6-1 TRBD2 NA TRBJ2-7
TGTGCCAGCAGGGCGAGGAGGACAGGGGGTTACAATGAGCAGTTCTTC CASRARRTGGYNEQFF TRBV2 TRBD1 NA TRBJ2-1
TGTGCCACCCAACCGGGGGCGATTAACACCGGGGAGCTGTTTTTT CATQPGAINTGELFF TRBV27 NA once TRBJ2-2
TGTGCCAGTACACACGGGACGAACACCGGGGAGCTGTTTTTT CASTHGTNTGELFF TRBV19 NA NA TRBJ2-2
TGCGCCAGCAGCCAAGGAATGAACACTGAAGCTTTCTTT CASSQGMNTEAFF TRBV4-3 NA NA TRBJ1-1
TGCGCCAGCAGCCAAGAACTAGCGGGAGGGCCATACAATGAGCAGTTCTTC CASSQELAGGPYNEQFF TRBV4-3 TRBD2 NA TRBJ2-1
TGTGCCAGCAGCCCGCGTCAGGGGAGCAATCAGCCCCAGCATTTT CASSPRQGSNQPQHF TRBV7-6 NA NA TRBJ1-5